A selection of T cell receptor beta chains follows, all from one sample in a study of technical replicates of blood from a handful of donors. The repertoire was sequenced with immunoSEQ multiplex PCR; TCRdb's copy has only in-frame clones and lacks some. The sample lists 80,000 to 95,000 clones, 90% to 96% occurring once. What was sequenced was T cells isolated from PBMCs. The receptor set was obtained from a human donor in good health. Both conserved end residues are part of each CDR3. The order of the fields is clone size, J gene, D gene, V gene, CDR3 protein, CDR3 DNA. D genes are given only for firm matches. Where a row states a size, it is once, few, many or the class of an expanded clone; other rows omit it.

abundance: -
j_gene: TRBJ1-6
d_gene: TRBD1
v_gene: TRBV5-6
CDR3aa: CASSRQGSPLHF
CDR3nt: TGTGCCAGCAGCCGACAGGGGTCACCCCTCCACTTT

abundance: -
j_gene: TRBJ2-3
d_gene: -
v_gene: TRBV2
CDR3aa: CASSRTHYRDTDTQYF
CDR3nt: TGTGCCAGCAGCCGGACACACTACAGAGACACAGATACGCAGTATTTT

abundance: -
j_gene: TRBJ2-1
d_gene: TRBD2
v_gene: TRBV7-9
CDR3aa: CASSLAAGGPNEQFF
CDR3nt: TGTGCCAGCAGCTTAGCCGCGGGAGGGCCCAATGAGCAGTTCTTC

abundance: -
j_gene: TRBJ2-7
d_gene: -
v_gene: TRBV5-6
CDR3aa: CASSLVGDEQYF
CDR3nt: TGTGCCAGCAGCTTGGTCGGAGACGAGCAGTACTTC

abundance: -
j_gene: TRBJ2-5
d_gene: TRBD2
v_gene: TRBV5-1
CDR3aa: CASRLAGDSETQYF
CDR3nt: TGCGCCAGCCGACTAGCGGGAGATTCAGAGACCCAGTACTTC

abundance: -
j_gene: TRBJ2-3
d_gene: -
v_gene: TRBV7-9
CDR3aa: CASSLYPDTQYF
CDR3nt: TGTGCCAGCAGCTTATATCCAGATACGCAGTATTTT

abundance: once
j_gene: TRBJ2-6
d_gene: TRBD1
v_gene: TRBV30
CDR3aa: CAWWDRSFSGANVLTF
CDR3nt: TGTGCCTGGTGGGACAGATCATTCTCTGGGGCCAACGTCCTGACTTTC

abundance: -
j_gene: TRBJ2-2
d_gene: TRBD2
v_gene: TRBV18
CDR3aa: CASQGLAGENTGELFF
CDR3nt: TGTGCCAGCCAGGGACTAGCGGGAGAAAACACCGGGGAGCTGTTTTTT

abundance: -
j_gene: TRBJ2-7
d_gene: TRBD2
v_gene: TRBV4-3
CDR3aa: CASSQLGTSGRYEQYF
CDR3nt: TGCGCCAGCAGCCAGTTAGGGACTAGCGGGAGATACGAGCAGTACTTC

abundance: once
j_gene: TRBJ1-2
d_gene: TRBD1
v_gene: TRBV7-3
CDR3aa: CASSSGDRVGRYTF
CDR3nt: TGTGCCAGCAGCTCCGGGGACAGGGTAGGGCGCTACACCTTC

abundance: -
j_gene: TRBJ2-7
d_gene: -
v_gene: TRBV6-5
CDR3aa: CASSYPAGPSYEQYF
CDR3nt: TGTGCCAGCAGTTACCCGGCAGGGCCCTCCTACGAGCAGTACTTC

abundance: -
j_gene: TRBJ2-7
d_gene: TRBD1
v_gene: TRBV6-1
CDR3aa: CASSRQGPLVEQYF
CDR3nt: TGTGCCAGCAGTAGACAGGGCCCTTTGGTCGAGCAGTACTTC

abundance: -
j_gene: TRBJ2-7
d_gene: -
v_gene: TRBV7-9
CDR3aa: CASRHPGLSNEQYF
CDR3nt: TGTGCCAGCAGGCATCCGGGACTCTCCAACGAGCAGTACTTC

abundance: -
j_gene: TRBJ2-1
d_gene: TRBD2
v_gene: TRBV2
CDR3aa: CASSEGLAGLSYNEQFF
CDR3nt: TGTGCCAGCTCGGAAGGGCTAGCGGGGCTGTCCTACAATGAGCAGTTCTTC

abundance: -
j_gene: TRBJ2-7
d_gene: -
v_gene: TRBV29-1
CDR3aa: CSVEFKSSYEQYF
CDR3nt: TGCAGCGTGGAGTTTAAGAGCTCCTACGAGCAGTACTTC

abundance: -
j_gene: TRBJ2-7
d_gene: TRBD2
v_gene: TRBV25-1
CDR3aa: CASSVGTSVEQYF
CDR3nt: TGTGCCAGCAGTGTAGGGACTAGCGTTGAGCAGTACTTC

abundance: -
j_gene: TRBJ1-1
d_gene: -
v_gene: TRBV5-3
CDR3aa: CARSLDPLNTEAFF
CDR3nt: TGTGCCAGAAGCTTGGATCCCTTGAACACTGAAGCTTTCTTT

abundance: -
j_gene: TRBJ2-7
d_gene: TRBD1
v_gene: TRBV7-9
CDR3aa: CASSPPTGIPSYEQYF
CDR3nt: TGTGCCAGCAGCCCTCCGACAGGGATCCCCTCCTACGAGCAGTACTTC

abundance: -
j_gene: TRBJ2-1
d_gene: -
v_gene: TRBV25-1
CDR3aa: CASSEPVGRDLNEQFF
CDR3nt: TGTGCCAGCAGTGAACCCGTAGGGCGGGATCTCAATGAGCAGTTCTTC

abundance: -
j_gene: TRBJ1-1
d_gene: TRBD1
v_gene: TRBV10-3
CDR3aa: CAISGTGGRGAFF
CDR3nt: TGTGCCATCAGTGGGACAGGGGGTCGAGGGGCTTTCTTT

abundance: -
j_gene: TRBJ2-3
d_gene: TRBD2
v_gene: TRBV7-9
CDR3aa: CASSLVGAGAYTQYF
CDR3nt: TGTGCCAGCAGCTTAGTGGGAGCGGGAGCGTATACGCAGTATTTT

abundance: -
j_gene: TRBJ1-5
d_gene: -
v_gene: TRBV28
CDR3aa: CASSWGVSNQPQHF
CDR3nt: TGTGCCAGCAGTTGGGGGGTTAGCAATCAGCCCCAGCATTTT

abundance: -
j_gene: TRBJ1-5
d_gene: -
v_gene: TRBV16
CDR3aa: CASSQSKGQGLNQPQHF
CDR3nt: TGTGCCAGCAGCCAATCTAAGGGCCAGGGGCTTAATCAGCCCCAGCATTTT

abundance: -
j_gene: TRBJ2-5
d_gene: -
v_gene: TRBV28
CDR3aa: CASRTTGIETQYF
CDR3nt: TGTGCCAGCAGAACCACAGGGATTGAGACCCAGTACTTC

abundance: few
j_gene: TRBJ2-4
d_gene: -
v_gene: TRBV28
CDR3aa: CASSLYWSGAGIQYF
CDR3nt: TGTGCCAGCAGTTTATACTGGTCAGGGGCGGGCATTCAGTACTTC

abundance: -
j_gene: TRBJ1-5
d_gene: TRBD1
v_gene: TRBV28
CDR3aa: CASSTRTGDSQPQHF
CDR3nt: TGTGCCAGCAGTACGAGGACAGGGGATAGTCAGCCCCAGCATTTT

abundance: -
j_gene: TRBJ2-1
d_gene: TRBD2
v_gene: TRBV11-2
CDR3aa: CASSFLSSGSWDEQFF
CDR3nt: TGTGCCAGCAGCTTCCTCAGTAGCGGGAGTTGGGATGAGCAGTTCTTC

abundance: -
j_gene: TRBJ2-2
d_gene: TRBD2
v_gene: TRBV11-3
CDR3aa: CAMGIAGGPLYTGELFF
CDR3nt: TGTGCCATGGGAATAGCGGGAGGGCCTCTGTACACCGGGGAGCTGTTTTTT

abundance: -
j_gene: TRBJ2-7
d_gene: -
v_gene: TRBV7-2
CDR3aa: CASSFEPMGLYEQYF
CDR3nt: TGTGCCAGCAGCTTTGAGCCGATGGGGCTATACGAGCAGTACTTC